This TCR beta chain stems from a study of blood T cell repertoires in COVID-19. Study as a whole: From T cells, B-cell-depleted T cells, or PBMCs came the material, which was cDNA or gDNA.

The protocol was immunoSEQ multiplex PCR, while the TCRdb copy is restricted to in-frame clones and leaves out a portion. This table holds 45,000 or so clones, more than 75% found once. Seattle enrolled patients during active infection and tracked them longitudinally. Sequencing used peripheral blood. This clonotype originated in a woman older than 75 with COVID-19, enrolled during active disease.

The chain's CDR3 is CASSRSGNYNEQFF. In DNA form, the CDR3 reads TGTGCCAGCAGCCGTAGCGGGAACTACAATGAGCAGTTCTTC. The chain combines TRBV7-9 with TRBJ2-1, with TRBD2 matching 8 bases. Unmatched junction bases numbered 3, after V lost 5 bases and J lost 3 bases. CDR1 SEHNR and CDR2 FQNEAQ come from the germline V gene (reference sequence). There are 14 residues in the CDR3. The full variable domain, rest sourced from reference TRBV7-9 and TRBJ2-1, is DTGVSQNPRHKITKRGQNVTFRCDPISEHNRLYWYRQTLGQGPEFLTYFQNEAQLEKSRLLSDRFSAERPKGSFSTLEIQRTEQGDSAMYLCASSRSGNYNEQFFGPGTRLTVL.